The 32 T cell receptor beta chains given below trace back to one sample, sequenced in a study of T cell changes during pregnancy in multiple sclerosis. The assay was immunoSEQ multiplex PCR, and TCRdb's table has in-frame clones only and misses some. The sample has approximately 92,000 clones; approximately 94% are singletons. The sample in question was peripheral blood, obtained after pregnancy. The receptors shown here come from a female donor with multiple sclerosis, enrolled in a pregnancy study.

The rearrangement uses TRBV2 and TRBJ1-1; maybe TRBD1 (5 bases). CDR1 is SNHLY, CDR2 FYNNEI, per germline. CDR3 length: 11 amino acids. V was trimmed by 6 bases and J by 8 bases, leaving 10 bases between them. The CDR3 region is CASRGQQEAFF. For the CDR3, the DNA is TGTGCCAGCAGGGGGCAGCAAGAAGCTTTCTTT.

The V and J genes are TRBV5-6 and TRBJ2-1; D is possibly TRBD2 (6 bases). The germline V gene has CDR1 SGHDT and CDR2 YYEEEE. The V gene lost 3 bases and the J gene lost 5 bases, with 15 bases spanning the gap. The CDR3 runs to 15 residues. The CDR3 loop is CASSSGTGVNNEQFF. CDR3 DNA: TGTGCCAGCAGCTCGGGGACTGGAGTAAACAATGAGCAGTTCTTC.

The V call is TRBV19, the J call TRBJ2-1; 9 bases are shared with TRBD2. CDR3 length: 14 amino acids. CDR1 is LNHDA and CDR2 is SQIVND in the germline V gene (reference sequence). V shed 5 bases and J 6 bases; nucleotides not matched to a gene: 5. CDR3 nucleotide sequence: TGTGCCAGTAGTCCAACTAGCGGGTTCAATGAGCAGTTCTTC. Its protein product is CASSPTSGFNEQFF.

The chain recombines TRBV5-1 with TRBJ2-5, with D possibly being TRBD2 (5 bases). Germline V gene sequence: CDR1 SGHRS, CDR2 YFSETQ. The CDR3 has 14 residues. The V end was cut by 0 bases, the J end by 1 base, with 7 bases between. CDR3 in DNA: TGCGCCAGCAGCTTGGAAGGGAGCCAAGAGACCCAGTACTTC. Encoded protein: CASSLEGSQETQYF.

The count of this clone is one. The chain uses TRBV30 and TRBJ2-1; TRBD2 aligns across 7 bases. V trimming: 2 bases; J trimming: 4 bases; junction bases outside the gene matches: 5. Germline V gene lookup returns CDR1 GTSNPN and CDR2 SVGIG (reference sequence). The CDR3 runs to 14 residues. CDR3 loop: CAWSPSGEYNEQFF. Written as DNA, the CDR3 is TGTGCCTGGAGTCCAAGCGGGGAGTACAATGAGCAGTTCTTC. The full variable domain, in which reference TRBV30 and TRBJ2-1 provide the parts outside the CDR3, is SQTIHQWPATLVQPVGSPLSLECTVEGTSNPNLYWYRQAAGRGLQLLFYSVGIGQISSEVPQNLSASRPQDRQFILSSKKLLLSDSGFYLCAWSPSGEYNEQFFGPGTRLTVL.

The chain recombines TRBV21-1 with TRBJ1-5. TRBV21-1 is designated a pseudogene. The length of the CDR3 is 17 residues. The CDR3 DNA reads TGTGCCAGCAGCAAGGGGGGGAGGGTAAATAGCAATCAGCCCCAGCATTTT. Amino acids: CASSKGGRVNSNQPQHF.

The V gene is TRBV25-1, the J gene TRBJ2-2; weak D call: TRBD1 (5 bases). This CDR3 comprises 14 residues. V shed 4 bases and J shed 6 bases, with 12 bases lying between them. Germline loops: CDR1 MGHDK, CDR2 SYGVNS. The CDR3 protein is CASSAFLGAGELFF. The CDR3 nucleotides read TGTGCCAGCAGTGCATTCTTAGGGGCCGGGGAGCTGTTTTTT.

The CDR3 here is CASSFAGSYEQYF. CDR3 nucleotides: TGTGCCAGCAGCTTTGCAGGCTCCTACGAGCAGTACTTC. This rearrangement joins TRBV7-9 to TRBJ2-7; D is ambiguous. CDR3 length: 13 amino acids. In germline, CDR1 is SEHNR, CDR2 FQNEAQ (reference sequence). The V gene lost 3 bases and the J gene lost 0 bases, with 6 bases spanning the gap. Supplemented by reference TRBV7-9 and TRBJ2-7, the full variable domain reads DTGVSQNPRHKITKRGQNVTFRCDPISEHNRLYWYRQTLGQGPEFLTYFQNEAQLEKSRLLSDRFSAERPKGSFSTLEIQRTEQGDSAMYLCASSFAGSYEQYFGPGTRLTVT.

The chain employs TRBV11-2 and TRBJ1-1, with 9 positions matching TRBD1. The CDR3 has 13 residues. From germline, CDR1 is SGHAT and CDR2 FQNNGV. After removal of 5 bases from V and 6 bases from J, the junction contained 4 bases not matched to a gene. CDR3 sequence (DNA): TGTGCCAGCAGCCCGGGACAGGGCCCTGAAGCTTTCTTT. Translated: CASSPGQGPEAFF.

CDR3 loop: CASSLGLAGISTYNEQFF. The CDR3 DNA sequence: TGTGCCAGCAGCTTAGGACTAGCGGGAATTTCAACCTACAATGAGCAGTTCTTC. The rearrangement uses TRBV13 and TRBJ2-1; 10 bases are shared with TRBD2. The germline gives CDR1 PRHDT, CDR2 FYEKMQ (reference sequence). The CDR3 sequence is 18 residues long. With V trimmed by 0 bases and J by 2 bases, 7 bases remained unmatched.

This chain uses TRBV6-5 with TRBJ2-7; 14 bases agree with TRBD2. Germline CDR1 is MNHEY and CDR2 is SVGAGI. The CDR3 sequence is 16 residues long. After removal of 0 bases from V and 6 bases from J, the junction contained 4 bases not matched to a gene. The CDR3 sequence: CASSYSPGLAGAEQYF. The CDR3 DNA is TGTGCCAGCAGTTACTCACCGGGACTAGCGGGAGCCGAGCAGTACTTC.

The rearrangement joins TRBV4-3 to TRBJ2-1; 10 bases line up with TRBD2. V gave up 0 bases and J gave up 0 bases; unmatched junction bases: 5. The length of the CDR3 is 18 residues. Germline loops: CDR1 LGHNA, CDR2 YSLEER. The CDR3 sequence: CASSQDHTSGTSYNEQFF. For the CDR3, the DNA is TGCGCCAGCAGCCAAGATCATACTAGCGGGACCTCCTACAATGAGCAGTTCTTC.

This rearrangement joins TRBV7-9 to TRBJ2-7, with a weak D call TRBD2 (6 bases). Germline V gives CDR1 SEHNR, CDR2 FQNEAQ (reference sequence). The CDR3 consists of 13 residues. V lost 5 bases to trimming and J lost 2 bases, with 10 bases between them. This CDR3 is CASSDSGTYEQYF. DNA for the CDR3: TGTGCCAGCAGCGATAGCGGTACCTACGAGCAGTACTTC.

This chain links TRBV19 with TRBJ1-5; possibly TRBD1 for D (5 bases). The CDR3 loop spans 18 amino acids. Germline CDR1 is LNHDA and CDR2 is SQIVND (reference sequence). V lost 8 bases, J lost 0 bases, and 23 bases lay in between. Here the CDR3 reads CASSWTNELRFSNQPQHF. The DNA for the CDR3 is TGTGCCAGTTCGTGGACAAACGAACTGAGATTTAGCAATCAGCCCCAGCATTTT.

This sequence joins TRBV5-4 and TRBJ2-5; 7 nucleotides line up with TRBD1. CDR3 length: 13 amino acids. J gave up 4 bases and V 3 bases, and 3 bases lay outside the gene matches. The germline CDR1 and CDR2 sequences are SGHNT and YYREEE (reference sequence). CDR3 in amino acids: CASSSGGRETQYF. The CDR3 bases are TGTGCCAGCAGCTCAGGGGGTCGAGAGACCCAGTACTTC.

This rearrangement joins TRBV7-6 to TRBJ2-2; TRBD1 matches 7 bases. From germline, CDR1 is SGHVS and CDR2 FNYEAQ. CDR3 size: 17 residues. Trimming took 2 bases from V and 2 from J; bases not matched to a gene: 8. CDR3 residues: CASSLRPGQTNTGELFF. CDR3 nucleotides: TGTGCCAGCAGCTTACGGCCGGGACAGACAAACACCGGGGAGCTGTTTTTT. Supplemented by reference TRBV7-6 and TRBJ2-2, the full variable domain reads GAGVSQSPRYKVTKRGQDVALRCDPISGHVSLYWYRQALGQGPEFLTYFNYEAQQDKSGLPNDRFSAERPEGSISTLTIQRTEQRDSAMYRCASSLRPGQTNTGELFFGEGSRLTVL.

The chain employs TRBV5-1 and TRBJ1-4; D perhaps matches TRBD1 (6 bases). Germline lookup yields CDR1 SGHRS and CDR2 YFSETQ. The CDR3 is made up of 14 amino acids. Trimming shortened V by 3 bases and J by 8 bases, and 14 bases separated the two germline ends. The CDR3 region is CASSYGRGKEKLFF. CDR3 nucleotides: TGCGCCAGCAGCTATGGCAGGGGAAAGGAAAAACTGTTTTTT.

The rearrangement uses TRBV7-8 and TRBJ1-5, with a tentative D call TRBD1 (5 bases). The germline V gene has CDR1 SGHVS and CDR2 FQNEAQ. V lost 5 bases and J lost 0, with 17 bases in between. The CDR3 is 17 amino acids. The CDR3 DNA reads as TGTGCCAGCAGCCAAAACCCAGGGTTTTATAGCAATCAGCCCCAGCATTTT. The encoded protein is CASSQNPGFYSNQPQHF.

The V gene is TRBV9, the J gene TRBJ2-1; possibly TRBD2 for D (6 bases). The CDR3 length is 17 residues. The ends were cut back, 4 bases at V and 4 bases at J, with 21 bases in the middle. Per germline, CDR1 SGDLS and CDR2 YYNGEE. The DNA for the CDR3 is TGTGCCAGCAGCCCGCGTGACGGGAGATCAGTATACAATGAGCAGTTCTTC. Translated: CASSPRDGRSVYNEQFF.

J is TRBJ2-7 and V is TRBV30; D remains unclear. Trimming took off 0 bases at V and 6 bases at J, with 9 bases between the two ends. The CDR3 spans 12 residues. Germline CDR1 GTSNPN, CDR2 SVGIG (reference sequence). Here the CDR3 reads CAWSVFLGEQYF. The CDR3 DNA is TGTGCCTGGAGTGTATTCCTAGGCGAGCAGTACTTC.

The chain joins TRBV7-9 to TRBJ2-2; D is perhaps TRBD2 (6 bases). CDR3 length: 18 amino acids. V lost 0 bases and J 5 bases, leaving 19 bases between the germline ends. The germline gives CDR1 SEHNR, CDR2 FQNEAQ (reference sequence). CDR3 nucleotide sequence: TGTGCCAGCAGCTTAGCCCGACCGCGGGATGGGCTGACCGGGGAGCTGTTTTTT. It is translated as CASSLARPRDGLTGELFF. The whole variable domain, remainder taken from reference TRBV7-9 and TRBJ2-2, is DTGVSQNPRHKITKRGQNVTFRCDPISEHNRLYWYRQTLGQGPEFLTYFQNEAQLEKSRLLSDRFSAERPKGSFSTLEIQRTEQGDSAMYLCASSLARPRDGLTGELFFGEGSRLTVL.

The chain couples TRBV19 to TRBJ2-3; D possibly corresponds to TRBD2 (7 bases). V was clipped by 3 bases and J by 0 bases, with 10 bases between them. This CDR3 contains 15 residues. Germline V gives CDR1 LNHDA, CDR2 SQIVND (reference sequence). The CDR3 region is CASSMGGASTDTQYF. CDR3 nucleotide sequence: TGTGCCAGTAGTATGGGGGGGGCTAGCACAGATACGCAGTATTTT.

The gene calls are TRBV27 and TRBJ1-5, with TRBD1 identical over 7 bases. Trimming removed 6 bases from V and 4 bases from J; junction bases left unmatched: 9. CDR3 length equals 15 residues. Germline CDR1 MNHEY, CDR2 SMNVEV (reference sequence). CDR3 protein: CASRPRTGLNQPQHF. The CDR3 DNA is TGTGCCAGCAGACCTCGGACAGGACTTAATCAGCCCCAGCATTTT.

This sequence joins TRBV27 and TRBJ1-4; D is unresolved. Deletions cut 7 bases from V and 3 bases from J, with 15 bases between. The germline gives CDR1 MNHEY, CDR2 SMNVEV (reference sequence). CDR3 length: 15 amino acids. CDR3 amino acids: CASTTLRGPNEKLFF. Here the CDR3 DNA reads TGTGCCAGCACCACGCTGCGAGGGCCTAATGAAAAACTGTTTTTT.

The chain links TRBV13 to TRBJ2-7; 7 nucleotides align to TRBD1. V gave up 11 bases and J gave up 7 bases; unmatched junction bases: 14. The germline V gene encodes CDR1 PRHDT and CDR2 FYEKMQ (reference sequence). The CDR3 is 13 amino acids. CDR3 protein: CASRGSSDGEQYF. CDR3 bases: TGTGCCTCCAGGGGGAGTAGCGATGGGGAGCAGTACTTC.

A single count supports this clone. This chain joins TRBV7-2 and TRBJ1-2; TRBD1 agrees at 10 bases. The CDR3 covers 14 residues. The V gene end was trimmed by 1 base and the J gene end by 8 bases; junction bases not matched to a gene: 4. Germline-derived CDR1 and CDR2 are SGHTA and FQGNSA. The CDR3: CASSLGTGGGGYTF. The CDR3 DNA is TGTGCCAGCAGCTTAGGGACAGGGGGGGGAGGCTACACCTTC. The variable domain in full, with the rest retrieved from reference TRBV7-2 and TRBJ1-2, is GAGVSQSPSNKVTEKGKDVELRCDPISGHTALYWYRQSLGQGLEFLIYFQGNSAPDKSGLPSDRFSAERTGGSVSTLTIQRTQQEDSAVYLCASSLGTGGGGYTFGSGTRLTVV.

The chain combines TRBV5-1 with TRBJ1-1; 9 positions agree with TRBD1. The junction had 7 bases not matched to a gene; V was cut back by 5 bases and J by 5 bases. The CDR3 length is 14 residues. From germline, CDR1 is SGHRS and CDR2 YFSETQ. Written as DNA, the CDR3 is TGCGCCAGCAGTACCGGGACAGGGAAGACTGAAGCTTTCTTT. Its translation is CASSTGTGKTEAFF.

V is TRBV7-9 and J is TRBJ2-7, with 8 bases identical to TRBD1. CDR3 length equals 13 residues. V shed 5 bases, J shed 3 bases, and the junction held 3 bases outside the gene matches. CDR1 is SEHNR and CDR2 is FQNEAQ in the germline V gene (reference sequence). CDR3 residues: CASSRDRGYEQYF. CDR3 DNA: TGTGCCAGCAGCCGCGACAGGGGCTACGAGCAGTACTTC.

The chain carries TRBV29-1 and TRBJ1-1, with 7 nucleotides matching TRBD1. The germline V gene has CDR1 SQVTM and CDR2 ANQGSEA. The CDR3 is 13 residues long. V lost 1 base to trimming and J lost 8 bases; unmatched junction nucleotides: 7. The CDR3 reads CSVEGGADREAFF. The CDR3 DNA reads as TGCAGCGTTGAAGGGGGGGCGGACAGGGAAGCTTTCTTT.

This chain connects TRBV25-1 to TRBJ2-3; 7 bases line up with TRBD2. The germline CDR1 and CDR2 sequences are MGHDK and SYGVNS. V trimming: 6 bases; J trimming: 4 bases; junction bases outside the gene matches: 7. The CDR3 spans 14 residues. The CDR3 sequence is CASRSGGSSDTQYF. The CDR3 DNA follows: TGTGCCAGCAGGTCGGGGGGTTCGTCAGATACGCAGTATTTT.

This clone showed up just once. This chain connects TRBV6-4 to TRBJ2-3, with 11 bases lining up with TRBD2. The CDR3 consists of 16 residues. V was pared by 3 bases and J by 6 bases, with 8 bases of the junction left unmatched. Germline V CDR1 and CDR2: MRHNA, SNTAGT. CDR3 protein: CASSEAVAGGPDTQYF. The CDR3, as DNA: TGTGCCAGCAGTGAAGCGGTAGCGGGAGGGCCCGATACGCAGTATTTT.

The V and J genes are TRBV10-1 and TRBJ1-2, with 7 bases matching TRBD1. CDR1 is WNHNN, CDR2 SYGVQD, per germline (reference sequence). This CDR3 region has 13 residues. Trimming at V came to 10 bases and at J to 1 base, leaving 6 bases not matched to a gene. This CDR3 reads CANQGQINYGYTF. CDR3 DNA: TGCGCCAACCAGGGACAGATTAACTATGGCTACACCTTC.